These T cell receptor beta chains were read from a single sample in a study of identical twins. TCRdb re-derived calls from the 5' RACE reads in MiXCR, one entry per CDR3 protein. The repertoire consists of some 560,000 distinct CDR3 sequences, with approximately 10% occurring once and the leading ten covering around 3.1%. Another study also made use of these data, one on yellow fever vaccine responses in identical twins.

Sequencing used PBMCs. Receptors originate from a woman between 18 and 29 years old in good health. Each CDR3 is given with its conserved first and last residue. Each record gives: V gene, J gene, clone size, D gene, CDR3 protein. D genes are given only for firm matches. The size field is filled for only some rows; it gives once, few, many or a size class.

V: TRBV20-1
J: TRBJ2-2
size: .
D: .
CDR3: CSARAAGRKNTGELFF

V: TRBV29-1
J: TRBJ2-3
size: many
D: .
CDR3: CSVRHRTDTQYF

V: TRBV12-3/TRBV12-4
J: TRBJ2-7
size: few
D: TRBD1
CDR3: CASSEGQGRIYEQYF

V: TRBV11-2
J: TRBJ2-6
size: .
D: TRBD1
CDR3: CASSRIGQGHGANVLTF

V: TRBV29-1
J: TRBJ2-7
size: few
D: .
CDR3: CSVVSLGSYEQYF

V: TRBV4-3
J: TRBJ2-7
size: many
D: TRBD2
CDR3: CASSQEAGAQEQYF

V: TRBV20-1
J: TRBJ2-3
size: many
D: TRBD2
CDR3: CSARGMASGVGGVDTQYF

V: TRBV3-1
J: TRBJ1-2
size: .
D: .
CDR3: CASSPNGGPYGYTF

V: TRBV5-1
J: TRBJ2-1
size: many
D: TRBD2
CDR3: CASSLAFLTSGMSSYNEQFF

V: TRBV2
J: TRBJ2-7
size: few
D: TRBD2
CDR3: CASSDYVLAGSIYEQYF

V: TRBV28
J: TRBJ2-1
size: many
D: .
CDR3: CASSSLPGSSYNEQFF

V: TRBV7-9
J: TRBJ1-4
size: few
D: .
CDR3: CASSSWDGFDEKLFF

V: TRBV3-1
J: TRBJ2-4
size: many
D: TRBD2
CDR3: CASSHSGGVAKNIQYF

V: TRBV12-3/TRBV12-4
J: TRBJ1-3
size: .
D: .
CDR3: CASSLDGLLSGNTIYF

V: TRBV28
J: TRBJ2-3
size: many
D: .
CDR3: CASSLRQGLGTDTQYF

V: TRBV2
J: TRBJ2-7
size: .
D: TRBD1
CDR3: CASSVFRTGTYEQYF

V: TRBV20-1
J: TRBJ2-5
size: few
D: .
CDR3: CSAPGPLQETQYF

V: TRBV12-3/TRBV12-4
J: TRBJ2-2
size: .
D: .
CDR3: CASRHQGLINTGELFF

V: TRBV3-1
J: TRBJ2-1
size: many
D: TRBD1
CDR3: CASSQDLLAGGAGGSYNEQFF

V: TRBV28
J: TRBJ1-1
size: .
D: .
CDR3: CASSLWPGDTEAFF

V: TRBV11-2
J: TRBJ2-7
size: few
D: .
CDR3: CASSARTTYSYEQYF

V: TRBV7-8
J: TRBJ1-2
size: few
D: .
CDR3: CASSLAPIANYGYTF

V: TRBV7-2
J: TRBJ2-3
size: many
D: TRBD1
CDR3: CASSTDRGRRSTDTQYF

V: TRBV27
J: TRBJ2-1
size: few
D: .
CDR3: CASSGGLQTFSYNEQFF

V: TRBV5-1
J: TRBJ1-6
size: many
D: TRBD1
CDR3: CASSGQGTNSPLHF

V: TRBV20-1
J: TRBJ1-2
size: few
D: .
CDR3: CSAPGGDYGYTF

V: TRBV20-1
J: TRBJ1-6
size: .
D: TRBD1
CDR3: CSARDLGQGSSPLHF

V: TRBV20-1
J: TRBJ2-6
size: few
D: .
CDR3: CSASLGFGANVLTF

V: TRBV6-1
J: TRBJ2-2
size: few
D: .
CDR3: CATDRGPNTGELFF

V: TRBV5-1
J: TRBJ1-6
size: few
D: TRBD1
CDR3: CASSPEGQGYNSPLHF

V: TRBV20-1
J: TRBJ2-7
size: few
D: TRBD2
CDR3: CSARTSGYYEQYF